The clone carrying this T cell receptor beta chain was counted once. Its specificity is not known. The data derive from a study of blood T cells in healthy people across ages. Across the whole study: Template-switching capture recovered about one barcoded beta molecule per two T cells. General study points: Per million T cells, the diversity of TCR beta decreased roughly linearly as age advanced.

The CDR3 loop spans 12 amino acids. Looked up from germline, CDR1 is SQVTM and CDR2 is ANQGSEA. A second about 7 to 12 cycle PCR used barcoded and J-beta primers. TCRdb re-called the 5' RACE reads through MiXCR, storing one row per CDR3 protein. The repertoire holds over 500,000 distinct CDR3 sequences, with 40% to 65% as singletons. The chain employs TRBV29-1 and TRBJ2-5; 7 bases agree with TRBD1. The DNA end favors TRBJ2-7, so the J call may be wrong. What was sequenced was blood. This TCR was recovered from a woman at least 80 years old in good health. CDR3 nucleotide sequence: TGCAGCGCACCGGGACAGATGGGCGAGCAGTACTTC. The encoded protein is CSAPGQMGEQYF.